The clone carrying this TCR beta chain was observed many times. Antigen specificity is unknown. CDR1 and CDR2 (germline): SNHLY, FYNNEI. The length of the CDR3 is 19 residues. Trimming took off 6 bases at V and 0 bases at J, with 23 bases between the two ends. This sample was included in a study of T cell repertoires in cytomegalovirus infection. The wider study: Indications came from public TCR beta signatures; they pointed to CMV infection and to a matching HLA type. Points from the study as a whole: Ex vivo responses were dominated by HLA-C-restricted CMV-specific TCR beta clonotypes.

TCRdb used MiXCR to reprocess the reads, holding one entry per CDR3 protein. The table lists about 190,000 distinct CDR3 sequences, 28% of them singletons, with approximately 30% in the top ten. The chain is built from TRBV2 and TRBJ2-2; D call uncertain. The sample taken for sequencing was PBMCs. The clonotype comes from a human donor in good health (CMV status not recorded). Some clones in this sample may be carry-over from other donors' samples. The CDR3 region is CASRALRSPSDPNTGELFF. The CDR3 nucleotides read TGTGCCAGCAGAGCGCTTAGATCACCCTCTGACCCGAACACCGGGGAGCTGTTTTTT.